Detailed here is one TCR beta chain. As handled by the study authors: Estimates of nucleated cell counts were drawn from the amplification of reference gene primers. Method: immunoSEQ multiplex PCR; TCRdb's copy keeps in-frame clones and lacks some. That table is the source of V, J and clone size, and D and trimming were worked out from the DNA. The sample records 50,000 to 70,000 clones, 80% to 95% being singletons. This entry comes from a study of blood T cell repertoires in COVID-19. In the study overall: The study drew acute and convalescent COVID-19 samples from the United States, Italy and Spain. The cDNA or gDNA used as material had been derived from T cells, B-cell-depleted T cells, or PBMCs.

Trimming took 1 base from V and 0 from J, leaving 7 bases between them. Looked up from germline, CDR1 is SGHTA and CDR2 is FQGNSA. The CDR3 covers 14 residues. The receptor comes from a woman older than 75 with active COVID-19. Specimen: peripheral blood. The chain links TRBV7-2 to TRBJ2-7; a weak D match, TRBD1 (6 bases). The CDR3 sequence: CASSLDRVSYEQYF. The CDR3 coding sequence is TGTGCCAGCAGCTTAGACAGGGTCTCCTACGAGCAGTACTTC.